This T cell receptor (beta chain) was captured in a study of Ad26.COV2.S vaccination and SARS-CoV-2 variants. The overall study: Vaccine-arm donor from the placebo-controlled COV1001 Ad26.COV2.S trial. Once, or twice with 56 days between doses, Ad26.COV2.S was given intramuscularly.

Germline assignment: CDR1 SGHKS and CDR2 YYEKEE (reference sequence). CDR3 size: 14 residues. V shed 0 bases and J shed 3 bases, with 9 bases lying between them. Treatment: some 20 received Ad26.COV2.S at low or high dose, single or two shots; about 5 received placebo; per-sample allocation not given. All samples were drawn on day 63, counting from the first vaccine or placebo injection. Expression of Wuhan-strain SARS-CoV-2 spike came from the Ad26 vector that formed the vaccine. Notes on the study in general: After vaccination, reports described spike-specific CD8+ and CD4+ T cell responses as showing substantial breadth.

Notes on this clone: Antigen: not known.

The assay was immunoSEQ multiplex PCR, and TCRdb's table has in-frame clones only and misses some. Here the sample spans around 320,000 clones, roughly 84% being singletons. The source of this sequence is a person between 18 and 60 years old who received the Ad26.COV2.S COVID-19 vaccine or a placebo. The genes are TRBV5-5 and TRBJ1-1; no firm D call. The sequences come from peripheral blood, collected in a trial of Ad26.COV2.S vaccine versus placebo. The CDR3 region is CASSLVQSDTEAFF. The CDR3 nucleotides read TGTGCCAGCAGCTTGGTACAGTCGGACACTGAAGCTTTCTTT.